A single TCR beta chain is shown here with its context. Sequencing of TCR beta was undertaken in CD8+ and CD4+ T cells derived from blood. These data originate in a study of CD8 T cells in Susac syndrome. Random hexamers were used to reverse transcribe the RNA input (0.5 to 1 ug). One entry per CDR3 protein, called by TCRdb with MiXCR from the immunoSEQ multiplex PCR reads. The sample includes 330,000 or so distinct CDR3 sequences, approximately 91% of them seen just once. The source of this sequence is a human donor with multiple sclerosis. Sample: CD8+ T cells from PBMCs.

CDR3 DNA: TGCGCCAGCAGCCAATCTTTGGGATTTTCCTACGAGCAGTACTTC. Amino acids: CASSQSLGFSYEQYF. The chain links TRBV4-1 to TRBJ2-7; D unclear. The ends were cut back, 2 bases at V and 1 base at J, with 12 bases in the middle. This CDR3 is 15 amino acids long. In germline, CDR1 is MGHRA, CDR2 YSYEKL.